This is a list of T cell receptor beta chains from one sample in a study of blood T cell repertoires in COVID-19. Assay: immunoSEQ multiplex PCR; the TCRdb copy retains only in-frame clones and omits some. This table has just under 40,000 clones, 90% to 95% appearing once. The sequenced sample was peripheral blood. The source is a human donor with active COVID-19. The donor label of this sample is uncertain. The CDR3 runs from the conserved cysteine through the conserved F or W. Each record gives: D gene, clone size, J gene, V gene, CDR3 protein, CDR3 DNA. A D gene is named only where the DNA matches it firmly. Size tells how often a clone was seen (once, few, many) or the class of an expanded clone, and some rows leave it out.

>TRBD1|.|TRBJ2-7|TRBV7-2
CASSFDRARVGEQYF
TGTGCCAGCAGCTTTGACAGGGCCCGGGTGGGGGAGCAGTACTTC
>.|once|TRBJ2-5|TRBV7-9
CASSLAAGKETQYF
TGTGCCAGCAGCTTAGCGGCAGGAAAAGAGACCCAGTACTTC
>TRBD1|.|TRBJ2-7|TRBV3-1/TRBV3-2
CASSQAGTGTREQYF
TGTGCCAGCAGCCAAGCCGGGACAGGGACGCGGGAGCAGTACTTC
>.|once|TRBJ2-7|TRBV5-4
CASSLRGLYEQYF
TGTGCCAGCAGCTTGCGGGGTTTGTACGAGCAGTACTTC
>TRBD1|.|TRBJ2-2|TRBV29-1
CSVAVTGGTGELFF
TGCAGCGTTGCGGTTACAGGGGGCACCGGGGAGCTGTTTTTT
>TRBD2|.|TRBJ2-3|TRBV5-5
CASSRQRGASTDTQYF
TGTGCCAGCAGCCGACAGCGGGGGGCCAGCACAGATACGCAGTATTTT
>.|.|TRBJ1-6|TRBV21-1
CASSKGRLTPEGNSPLHF
TGTGCCAGCAGCAAAGGACGTCTAACACCAGAGGGTAATTCACCCCTCCACTTT
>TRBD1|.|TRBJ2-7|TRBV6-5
CASSRQGDSYEQYF
TGTGCCAGCAGTAGACAGGGTGACTCCTACGAGCAGTACTTC
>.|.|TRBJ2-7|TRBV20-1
CSASFSYEQYF
TGCAGTGCTAGCTTCTCCTACGAGCAGTACTTC
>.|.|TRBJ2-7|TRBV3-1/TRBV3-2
CASAGGGANEQYF
TGTGCCAGCGCGGGTGGCGGGGCCAACGAGCAGTACTTC
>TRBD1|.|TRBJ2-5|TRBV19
CASSQQGAQETQYF
TGTGCCAGTAGCCAACAGGGGGCCCAAGAGACCCAGTACTTC
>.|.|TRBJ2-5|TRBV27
CASSFRTVDGTQYF
TGTGCCAGCAGTTTTCGGACAGTGGACGGGACCCAGTACTTC
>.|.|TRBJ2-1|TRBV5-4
CASSLDRDWARREQFF
TGTGCCAGCAGCTTGGACCGGGACTGGGCTAGACGGGAGCAGTTCTTC
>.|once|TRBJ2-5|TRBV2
CASSGAGMKYF
TGTGCCAGCAGCGGGGCGGGGATGAAGTACTTC
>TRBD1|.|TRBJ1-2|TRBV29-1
CSVRIGTGATSLSYGYTF
TGCAGCGTCCGCATCGGGACAGGGGCCACCTCGTTATCCTATGGCTACACCTTC
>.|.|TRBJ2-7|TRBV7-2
CASSPTLRRRHYEQYF
TGTGCCAGCAGCCCTACCCTTCGGCGCCGACACTACGAGCAGTACTTC
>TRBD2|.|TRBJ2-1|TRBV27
CASYGTSGGQGEQFF
TGTGCCAGCTACGGGACTAGCGGGGGGCAGGGTGAGCAGTTCTTC
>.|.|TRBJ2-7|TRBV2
CASSERRDGEQYF
TGTGCCAGCAGTGAAAGGAGGGACGGCGAGCAGTACTTC
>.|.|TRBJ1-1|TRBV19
CASAGNRLNTEAFF
TGTGCCTCGGCGGGGAACAGGTTGAACACTGAAGCTTTCTTT
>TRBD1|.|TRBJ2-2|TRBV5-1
CASSIRQGGNTGELFF
TGCGCCAGCAGCATACGACAGGGGGGCAACACCGGGGAGCTGTTTTTT
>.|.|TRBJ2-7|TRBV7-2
CASSPVLAAHEQYF
TGTGCCAGCAGCCCGGTTCTAGCAGCCCACGAGCAGTACTTC